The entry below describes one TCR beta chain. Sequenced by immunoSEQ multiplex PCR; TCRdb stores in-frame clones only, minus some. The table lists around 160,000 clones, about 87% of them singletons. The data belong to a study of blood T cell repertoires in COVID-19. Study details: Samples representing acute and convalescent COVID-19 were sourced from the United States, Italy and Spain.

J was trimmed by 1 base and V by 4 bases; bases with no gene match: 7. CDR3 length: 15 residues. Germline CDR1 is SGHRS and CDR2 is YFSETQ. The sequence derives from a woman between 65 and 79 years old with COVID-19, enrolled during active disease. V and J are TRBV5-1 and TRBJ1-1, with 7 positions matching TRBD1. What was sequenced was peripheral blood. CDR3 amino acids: CASSGHRGPNTEAFF. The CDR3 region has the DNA TGCGCCAGCAGCGGGCACAGGGGCCCGAACACTGAAGCTTTCTTT.